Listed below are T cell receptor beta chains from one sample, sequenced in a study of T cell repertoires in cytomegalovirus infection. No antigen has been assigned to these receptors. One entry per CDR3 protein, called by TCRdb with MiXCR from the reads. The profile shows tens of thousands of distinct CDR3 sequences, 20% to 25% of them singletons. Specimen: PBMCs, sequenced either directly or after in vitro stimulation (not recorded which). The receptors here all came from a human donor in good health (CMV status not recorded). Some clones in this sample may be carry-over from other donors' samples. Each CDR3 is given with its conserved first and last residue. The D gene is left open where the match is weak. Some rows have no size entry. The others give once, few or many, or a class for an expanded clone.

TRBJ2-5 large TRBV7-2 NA TGTGCCAGCAGCTTATTTGAGACCCAGTACTTC CASSLFETQYF
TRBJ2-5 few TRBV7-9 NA TGTGCCAGCATCCCCGGGACCTCATCACAAGAGACCCAGTACTTC CASIPGTSSQETQYF
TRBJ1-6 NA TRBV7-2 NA TGTGCCAGCAGCTTAGGTTGGTCACCCCTCCACTTT CASSLGWSPLHF
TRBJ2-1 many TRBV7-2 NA TGTGCCAGCAGCTTACTTGCGGGCAGCTCCTACAATGAGCAGTTCTTC CASSLLAGSSYNEQFF
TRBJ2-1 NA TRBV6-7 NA TGTGCCAGCAGTTACGCACCGGGACTCGGAAAGTGCGATGAGCAGTTCTTC CASSYAPGLGKCDEQFF
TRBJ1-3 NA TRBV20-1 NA TGCAGTGCTAGAGATTCTGAGGGAACCAACACCATATATTTT CSARDSEGTNTIYF
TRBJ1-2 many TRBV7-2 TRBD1 TGTGCCAGCAGCTCCGACAGGGGGGGGGACTATGGCTACACCTTC CASSSDRGGDYGYTF
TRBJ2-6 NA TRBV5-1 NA TGCGCCAGCAGCCCACCGACAGTGTCCTCTGGGGCCAACGTCCTGACTTTC CASSPPTVSSGANVLTF
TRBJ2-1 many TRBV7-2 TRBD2 TGTGCCAGCAGCATCCGGGGACTAGGGGCGAGGCAGTTCTTC CASSIRGLGARQFF
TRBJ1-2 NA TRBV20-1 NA TGCAGTGCTAGAGATCGGAGGGGAGCTAACTATGGCTACACCTTC CSARDRRGANYGYTF
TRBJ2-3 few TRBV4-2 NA TGTGCCAGCAGCCAAGGACAGGCCACAGATACGCAGTATTTT CASSQGQATDTQYF